The 4 T cell receptor beta chains in this list originate from one sample, sequenced in a study of T cell responses to AZD1222 COVID-19 vaccine. The method was immunoSEQ multiplex PCR; TCRdb's version includes in-frame clones alone and lacks a portion of them. The data show 120,000 to 150,000 clones, 88% seen once. The sample consisted of peripheral blood, taken on day 0 of AZD1222 vaccination. These receptors all stem from an adult in good health.

This clone has just a few counts. This chain links TRBV4-3 with TRBJ2-3, with 9 bases matching TRBD2. Germline V gives CDR1 LGHNA, CDR2 YSLEER. Germline trimming cut 4 bases from V and 3 bases from J; bases unmatched to any gene: 11. This CDR3 contains 17 residues. The CDR3 coding sequence is TGCGCCAGCAGCCCACCTATAGCGGGAGCTGGGACAGATACGCAGTATTTT. It specifies CASSPPIAGAGTDTQYF.

The table lists this clone with a count of one. V usage is TRBV11-2 and J usage is TRBJ1-3; no definite D call. Trimming removed 6 bases from V and 2 bases from J, with 11 bases in between. CDR1 and CDR2 (germline): SGHAT, FQNNGV. The CDR3 spans 14 residues. The chain's CDR3 is CASSWSGAGNTIYF. DNA for the CDR3: TGTGCCAGCAGTTGGTCTGGGGCTGGAAACACCATATATTTT.

This clone was seen a handful of times. At one boundary the junction diverges from the germline segment, which might be a read error. This chain connects TRBV19 to TRBJ1-4, with a tentative D call TRBD1 (5 bases). Germline lookup yields CDR1 LNHDA and CDR2 SQIVND (reference sequence). CDR3 length equals 14 residues. The CDR3, as DNA: TGTGCCAGTAGTAACCACGGGACTAAGGAAAAACTGTTTTTT. Translated: CASSNHGTKEKLFF.

The J gene is TRBJ1-5, the V gene TRBV5-6; D is undetermined. The CDR3 spans 15 residues. Germline V gene lookup returns CDR1 SGHDT and CDR2 YYEEEE. V lost 0 bases and J 0 bases, leaving 7 bases between the germline ends. DNA of the CDR3: TGTGCCAGCAGCTTGGATTCCAATAGCAATCAGCCCCAGCATTTT. This gives the protein CASSLDSNSNQPQHF.